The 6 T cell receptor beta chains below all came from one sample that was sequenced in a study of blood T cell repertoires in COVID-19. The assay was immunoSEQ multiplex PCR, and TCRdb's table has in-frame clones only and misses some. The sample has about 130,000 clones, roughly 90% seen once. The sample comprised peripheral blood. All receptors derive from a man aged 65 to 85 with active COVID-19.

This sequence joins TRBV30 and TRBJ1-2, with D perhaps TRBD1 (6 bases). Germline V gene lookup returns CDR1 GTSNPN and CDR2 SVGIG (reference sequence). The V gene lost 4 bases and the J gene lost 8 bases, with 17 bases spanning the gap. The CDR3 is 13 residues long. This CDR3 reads CAWKPAQGIGYTF. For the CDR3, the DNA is TGTGCCTGGAAACCCGCCCAGGGGATCGGCTACACCTTC. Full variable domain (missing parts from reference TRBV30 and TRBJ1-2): SQTIHQWPATLVQPVGSPLSLECTVEGTSNPNLYWYRQAAGRGLQLLFYSVGIGQISSEVPQNLSASRPQDRQFILSSKKLLLSDSGFYLCAWKPAQGIGYTFGSGTRLTVV.

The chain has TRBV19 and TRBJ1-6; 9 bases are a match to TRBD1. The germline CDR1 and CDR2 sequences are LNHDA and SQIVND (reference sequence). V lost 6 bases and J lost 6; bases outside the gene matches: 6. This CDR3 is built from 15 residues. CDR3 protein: CASRNRGQGNSPLHF. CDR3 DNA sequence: TGTGCCAGTAGGAACAGGGGGCAGGGTAATTCACCCCTCCACTTT.

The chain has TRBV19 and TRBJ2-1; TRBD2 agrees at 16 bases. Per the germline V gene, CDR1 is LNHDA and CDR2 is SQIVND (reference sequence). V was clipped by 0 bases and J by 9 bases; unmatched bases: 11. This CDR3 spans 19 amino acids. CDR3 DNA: TGTGCCAGTAGTATAGATAGCCTGGGGACTAGCGGGAGGGCCAGTGAGCAGTTCTTC. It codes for CASSIDSLGTSGRASEQFF.

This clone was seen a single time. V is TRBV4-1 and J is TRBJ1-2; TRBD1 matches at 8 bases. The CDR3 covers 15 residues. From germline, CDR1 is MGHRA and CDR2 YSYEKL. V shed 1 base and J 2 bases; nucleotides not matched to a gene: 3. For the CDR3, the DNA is TGCGCCAGCAGCCAAGGGGGACAGGCCAACTATGGCTACACCTTC. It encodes CASSQGGQANYGYTF.

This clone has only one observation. The CDR3 DNA is TGTGCCAGCAGCCGTGACAGGGCTGCTGAAGCTTTCTTT. Translated, it gives CASSRDRAAEAFF. V and J are TRBV11-1 and TRBJ1-1, with TRBD1 matching over 7 bases. The trim removed 5 bases at V and 6 bases at J, leaving 6 bases unmatched. The length of the CDR3 is 13 residues. Germline V CDR1 and CDR2: SGHAT, FQDESV (reference sequence). The whole variable domain, filled in from reference TRBV11-1 and TRBJ1-1, reads EAEVAQSPRYKITEKSQAVAFWCDPISGHATLYWYRQILGQGPELLVQFQDESVVDDSQLPKDRFSAERLKGVDSTLKIQPAELGDSAMYLCASSRDRAAEAFFGQGTRLTVV.

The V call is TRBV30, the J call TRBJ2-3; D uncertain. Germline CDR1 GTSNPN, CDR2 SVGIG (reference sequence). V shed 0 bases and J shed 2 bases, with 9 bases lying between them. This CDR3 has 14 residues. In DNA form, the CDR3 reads TGTGCCTGGAGTGTTATGTCCCCCACAGATACGCAGTATTTT. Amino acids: CAWSVMSPTDTQYF.